Included here is one T cell receptor (beta chain) sequence, with context. In this sample, this clonotype turned up many times. This clone's antigen is unknown. Base-call qualities are not available, and no considerably larger clone is one nucleotide away. These data are taken from a study of regulatory T cells in long-lasting Graves disease (dated by TCRdb to the early 2020s). Background on the whole study: In the newly diagnosed Graves' disease group, patients had been taking antithyroid drugs for less than 3 months. Persistent Graves' disease patients were compared with newly diagnosed Graves' disease patients by peripheral blood TCR sequencing and RNA sequencing. The study was conducted in China and was registered as a clinical trial. A total of around 35 samples underwent TCR sequencing, from roughly 13 patients with persistent Graves' disease and 20 or so patients with newly diagnosed Graves' disease. The paper's findings and limits, for the study overall: Only the TCR beta chain was sequenced and analyzed. The authors noted that the small sample size was a limitation that may lower accuracy. Peripheral blood alone was examined, since thyroid tissue, which constituted the primary lesion, could not be accessed. Persistent Graves' disease patients showed lower TCR Shannon entropy and fewer highly expanded clones than newly diagnosed patients, suggesting clonal expansion. TRBV28, TRBJ1-2 and TRBJ2-5 were preferentially used in persistent disease, while TRBV20-1 and TRBJ2-1 were favored in newly diagnosed disease. More public clonotypes were shared among persistent patients (2,741) than among newly diagnosed patients (over 900).

Its CDR3 holds 13 amino acids, cysteine through phenylalanine. Just the 39-base CDR3 DNA is kept, in frame starting at base 1. The junction shows trimming of 4 bases on V and 4 bases on J, and the gene matches do not reach 0 bases of it. Looking up the germline V gene (reference sequence) yields CDR1 DFQATT and CDR2 SNEGSKA. The time point tag for this specimen amounts to: newly diagnosed GD, antithyroid drugs for less than 3 months. For both TCR sequencing and RNA sequencing, RNA was extracted from PBMCs in TRIzol. Graves' disease was diagnosed according to American Thyroid Association guidelines. Patients were recruited from an endocrinology department in Xi'an, China. Each patient gave approximately 9 milliliters of peripheral blood, collected in an EDTA anticoagulant tube. PBMCs were isolated by Ficoll Paque Plus density gradient separation without further T cell sorting. An Agilent 2100 Bioanalyzer and agarose gel were used to check RNA quality, while a NanoDrop 2000 measured RNA concentration.

Library preparation was by multiplex PCR. Sequencing used an Illumina HiSeq 4000. TCR beta libraries were built with iRepertoire HTBI primers and Arm-PCR amplification of CDR3 regions. Before sequencing, the PCR products underwent gel purification. The study's own analysis went as follows. A total of roughly 67 TRBV and 14 TRBJ segments were identified across samples and were used for gene usage analysis of CDR3 amino acid clonotypes. Filtered high-quality paired reads were merged into contigs using COPE and FqMerger. BLAST was used to align contigs to IMGT TRBV, TRBD and TRBJ reference genes, with CDR3 defined following IMGT. Any clonotype with a frequency above 0.1% was classified as a highly expanded clone. Shannon entropy was used to measure repertoire diversity, and the Gini coefficient was used to measure V-J evenness. Clonotypes shared by more than one individual were considered public. Clones were called with MiXCR by TCRdb after fastp trimmed the public reads at Q25, and only in-frame beta chains were retained. All rows with the same CDR3 protein become a single entry with the most common DNA and genes. TCRdb, not the authors, supplied the V and J calls. The sample table lists 550,000 to 650,000 distinct CDR3 sequences, about 15% of them with a count of one. The top ten constitute approximately 12% of the sample.

Another study also made use of these data, one on T cells in Graves' hyperthyroidism and ophthalmopathy. The second study also describes: Stable Graves' hyperthyroidism was defined as no progression to ophthalmopathy during 18 months of follow-up. Hyperthyroidism patients were newly diagnosed, had a disease duration of under 2 months, and were aged 18 to 65 years. Any patient with an uncontrolled infection, another autoimmune disease, pregnancy or lactation was excluded. Clinical symptoms, serum thyroxine and TRAb, thyroid ultrasound, and orbital computed tomography formed the basis for the diagnoses. The first round of RT-PCR for the TCR CDR3 was performed with the HTBI primer set and the Qiagen OneStep RT-PCR kit. Blood samples also contained most of the expanded thyroid clonotypes (frequency above 0.001), which suggests that blood repertoires may reflect thyroid immune responses. A 13 V-J signature model separated ophthalmopathy from stable hyperthyroidism, with approximately 86% sensitivity and 81.08% specificity in cross-validation and 80%/75% in testing. In validation, the model predicted progression to ophthalmopathy a median of about 6.8 months before onset, with 70% to 71% sensitivity and 72.22% specificity. TCR V-J signatures able to tell the groups apart were searched for in a discovery cohort of some 97 patients, of whom approximately 40 had Graves' ophthalmopathy and some 60 had stable Graves' hyperthyroidism. Whether ophthalmopathy could be predicted prospectively was tested in an independent validation cohort made up of roughly 19 hyperthyroidism patients plus 17 patients who later progressed to ophthalmopathy. For training and testing, the 100 or so patients in the discovery cohort were randomly divided in a 7:3 ratio. The study also compared thyroid tissue and blood T-cell repertoires from about 6 Graves' hyperthyroidism patients. Once sampling was done, hyperthyroidism patients were given methimazole at a starting dose of 30 mg daily, whereas ophthalmopathy patients were given high-dose intravenous methylprednisolone. Libraries were constructed in a second round of multiplex PCR, after which size selection and purification were performed. Sequencing of the libraries was done on an Illumina HiSeq2000 using paired-end 100 bp reads. Raw data were processed with SOAPnuke, discarding reads with adapters, uncalled bases, mean Phred below 15, or no exact constant-primer or identifier match. High-quality paired reads were merged with COPE v1.2.5, and unique nucleotide sequences were defined as clonotypes. Clonotypes were aligned to IMGT TRBV, TRBD and TRBJ reference segments using MiTCR v1.1. Only V-J combinations with frequency above 0.0001, covering about 99% of repertoires, were analysed. The TCS score was defined as the ratio of F50 (clonal expansion) to E x V (chaos), calculated using BLOSUM62-based TCRdist between CDR3 peptides within each V-J. Welch's t-statistics and random forest reduced 500 to 650 V-J features to about 13, which were used in a naive Bayes classifier (R e1071). Sample size was not statistically predetermined, and investigators were not blinded to group allocation. The paper reports TCR Vbeta CDR3 sequencing of more than 120 peripheral blood samples: some 44 ophthalmopathy, about 75 hyperthyroidism and approximately 17 progressor patients.

This sequence was found in a man in his late teens or twenties with Graves disease. Donor details come from another sample of the same person, matched by shared clones. The sequenced sample was peripheral blood mononuclear cells (PBMCs), obtained at new diagnosis, from a patient treated with antithyroid drugs. The rearrangement joined TRBV20-1 to TRBJ2-1; the central 11 bases match TRBD2. The sequence in DNA is TGCAGTGCTACTAGCGGGAGGTACAATGAGCAGTTCTTC. It encodes CSATSGRYNEQFF.